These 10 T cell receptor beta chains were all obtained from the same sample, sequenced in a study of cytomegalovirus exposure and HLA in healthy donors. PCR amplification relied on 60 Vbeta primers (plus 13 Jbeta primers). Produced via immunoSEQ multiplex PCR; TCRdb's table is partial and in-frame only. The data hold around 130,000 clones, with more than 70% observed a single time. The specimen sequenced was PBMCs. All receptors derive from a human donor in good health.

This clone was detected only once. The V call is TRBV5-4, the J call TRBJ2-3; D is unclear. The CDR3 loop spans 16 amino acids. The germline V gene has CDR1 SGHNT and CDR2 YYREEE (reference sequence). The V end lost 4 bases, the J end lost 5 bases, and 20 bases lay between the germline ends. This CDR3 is CASSTDPPREEDTQYF. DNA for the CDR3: TGTGCCAGCAGCACCGATCCGCCCCGTGAGGAAGATACGCAGTATTTT.

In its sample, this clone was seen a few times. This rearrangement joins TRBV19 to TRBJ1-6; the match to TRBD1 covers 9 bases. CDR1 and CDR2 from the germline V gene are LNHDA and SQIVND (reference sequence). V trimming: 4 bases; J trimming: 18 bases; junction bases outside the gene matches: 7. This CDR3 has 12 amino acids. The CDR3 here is CASSNRDRVTHF. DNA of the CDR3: TGTGCCAGTAGTAACCGGGACAGGGTTACCCACTTT.

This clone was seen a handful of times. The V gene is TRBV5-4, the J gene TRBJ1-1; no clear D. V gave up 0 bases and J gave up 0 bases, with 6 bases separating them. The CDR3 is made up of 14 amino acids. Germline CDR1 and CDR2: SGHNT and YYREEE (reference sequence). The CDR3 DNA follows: TGTGCCAGCAGCTTGGAACACGTGAACACTGAAGCTTTCTTT. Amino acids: CASSLEHVNTEAFF.

Here the CDR3 reads CASSLGSGIGELFF. The CDR3 nucleotides are TGCGCCAGCAGCTTGGGCTCGGGGATCGGGGAGCTGTTTTTT. The chain is built from TRBV5-1 and TRBJ2-2; a possible D gene is TRBD2 (5 bases). V lost 0 bases, J lost 7 bases, and 10 bases lay in between. The CDR3 length is 14 residues. Looked up from germline, CDR1 is SGHRS and CDR2 is YFSETQ. Drawing the rest from reference TRBV5-1 and TRBJ2-2, the complete variable domain is KAGVTQTPRYLIKTRGQQVTLSCSPISGHRSVSWYQQTPGQGLQFLFEYFSETQRNKGNFPGRFSGRQFSNSRSEMNVSTLELGDSALYLCASSLGSGIGELFFGEGSRLTVL.

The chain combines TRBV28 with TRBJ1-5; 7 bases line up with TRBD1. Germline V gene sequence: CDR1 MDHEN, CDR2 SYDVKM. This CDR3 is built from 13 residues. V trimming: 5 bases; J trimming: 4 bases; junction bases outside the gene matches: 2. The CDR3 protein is CASSQQGNQPQHF. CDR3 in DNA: TGTGCCAGCAGTCAACAGGGGAATCAGCCCCAGCATTTT.

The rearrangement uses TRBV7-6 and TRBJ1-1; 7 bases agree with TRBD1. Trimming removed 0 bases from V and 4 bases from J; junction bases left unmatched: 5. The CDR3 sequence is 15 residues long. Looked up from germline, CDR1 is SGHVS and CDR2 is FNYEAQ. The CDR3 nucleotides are TGTGCCAGCAGCTTAGCGCCCTCAGGGGGCACTGAAGCTTTCTTT. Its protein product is CASSLAPSGGTEAFF.

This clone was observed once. CDR3 in DNA: TGTGCCAGCAGCTCCTGGGGGGGCCCCAGCACAGATACGCAGTATTTT. Its protein product is CASSSWGGPSTDTQYF. This rearrangement joins TRBV9 to TRBJ2-3, with D possibly being TRBD2 (7 bases). The CDR3 extends over 16 amino acids. V was shortened by 4 bases and J by 0 bases, with 15 bases between the two germline ends. Looked up from germline, CDR1 is SGDLS and CDR2 is YYNGEE.

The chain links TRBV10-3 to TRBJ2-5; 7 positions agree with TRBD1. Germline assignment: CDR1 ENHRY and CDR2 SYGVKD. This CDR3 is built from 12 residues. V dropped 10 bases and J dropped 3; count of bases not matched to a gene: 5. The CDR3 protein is CATRDREETQYF. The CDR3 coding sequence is TGTGCCACCCGGGACAGAGAAGAGACCCAGTACTTC.

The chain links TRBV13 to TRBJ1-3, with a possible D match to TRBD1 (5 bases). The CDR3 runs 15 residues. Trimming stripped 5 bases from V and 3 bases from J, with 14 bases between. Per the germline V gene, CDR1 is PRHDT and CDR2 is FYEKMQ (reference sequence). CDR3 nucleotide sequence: TGTGCCAGCAGCGGCGCGGGGGTGGGTGGAAACACCATATATTTT. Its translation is CASSGAGVGGNTIYF. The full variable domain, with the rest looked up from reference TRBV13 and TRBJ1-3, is AAGVIQSPRHLIKEKRETATLKCYPIPRHDTVYWYQQGPGQDPQFLISFYEKMQSDKGSIPDRFSAQQFSDYHSELNMSSLELGDSALYFCASSGAGVGGNTIYFGEGSWLTVV.

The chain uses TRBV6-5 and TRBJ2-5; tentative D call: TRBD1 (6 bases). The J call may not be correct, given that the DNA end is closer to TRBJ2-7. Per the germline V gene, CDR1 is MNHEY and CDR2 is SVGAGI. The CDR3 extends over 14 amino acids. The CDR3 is CASSRIQGTYEQYF. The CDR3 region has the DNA TGTGCCAGCAGCAGGATTCAGGGGACCTACGAGCAGTACTTC.